A single sample is the source of the 13 T cell receptor beta chains below, sequenced in a study of blood T cell repertoires in COVID-19. TCRdb's table, derived via immunoSEQ multiplex PCR, lists solely in-frame clones and lacks some. The sample records 160,000 or so clones, 85% to 95% being singletons. The sequenced sample was peripheral blood. The source of these receptors is a woman aged 55 to 70 with COVID-19, enrolled during active disease.

This rearrangement joins TRBV10-3 to TRBJ1-1; 8 positions match TRBD1. The germline gives CDR1 ENHRY, CDR2 SYGVKD. The CDR3 is 14 amino acids. V shed 6 bases and J 1 base; nucleotides not matched to a gene: 4. The CDR3, as DNA: TGTGCCATCAGGCCGGGACAGGAGAACACTGAAGCTTTCTTT. It translates to CAIRPGQENTEAFF.

This clone was detected once. In the same sample, other DNA sequences code for this CDR3. This chain joins TRBV12-3 or TRBV12-4 and TRBJ1-1; D is unresolved. The CDR3 length is 12 residues. With 5 bases removed from V and 0 bases from J, the gap between germline ends came to 4 bases. Written as DNA, the CDR3 is TGTGCCAGCAGTACACTGAACACTGAAGCTTTCTTT. Amino acid sequence: CASSTLNTEAFF.

The chain couples TRBV6-4 to TRBJ1-2; possible D gene TRBD1, 5 bases. CDR1 and CDR2 from the germline V gene are MRHNA and SNTAGT. V lost 2 bases, J lost 2 bases, and 6 bases lay in between. The CDR3 totals 13 residues. The CDR3, as DNA: TGTGCCAGCAGTGACGGACAAAACTATGGCTACACCTTC. Translated, it gives CASSDGQNYGYTF.

This chain joins TRBV18 and TRBJ1-1; 7 bases agree with TRBD1. Germline-derived CDR1 and CDR2 are KGHSH and LQKENI. The V gene end was trimmed by 3 bases and the J gene end by 4 bases; junction bases not matched to a gene: 8. The CDR3 contains 15 residues. CDR3 bases: TGTGCCAGCTCACCGTCTGCAGGGGGTATCACTGAAGCTTTCTTT. Translating gives CASSPSAGGITEAFF.

V is TRBV6-5 and J is TRBJ1-3; TRBD1 agrees at 10 bases. This CDR3 has 14 amino acids. The J segment lost 6 bases and the V segment lost 6 bases, leaving 5 bases of the junction unmatched. Germline-derived CDR1 and CDR2 are MNHEY and SVGAGI. CDR3 sequence reads: CASRADRGLNTIYF. The CDR3 DNA is TGTGCCAGCAGGGCAGACAGGGGGCTAAACACCATATATTTT.

This chain connects TRBV18 to TRBJ1-1, with D hard to call. Trimming pared 2 bases from V and 3 bases from J, leaving 10 bases between. Germline values: CDR1 KGHSH, CDR2 LQKENI. This CDR3 is 14 amino acids long. Here the CDR3 reads CASSPNTPYTEAFF. CDR3 DNA: TGTGCCAGCTCACCAAATACACCCTACACTGAAGCTTTCTTT. The whole variable domain, filled in from reference TRBV18 and TRBJ1-1, reads NAGVMQNPRHLVRRRGQEARLRCSPMKGHSHVYWYRQLPEEGLKFMVYLQKENIIDESGMPKERFSAEFPKEGPSILRIQQVVRGDSAAYFCASSPNTPYTEAFFGQGTRLTVV.

DNA of the CDR3: TGTGCCTGGAAGAGTTATGACACCGGGGAGCTGTTTTTT. Translating gives CAWKSYDTGELFF. The J gene is TRBJ2-2, the V gene TRBV30; no clear D. V gave up 4 bases and J gave up 3 bases, with 9 bases separating them. CDR3 length equals 13 residues. Germline lookup yields CDR1 GTSNPN and CDR2 SVGIG (reference sequence).

V is TRBV6-5 and J is TRBJ1-1; D is possibly TRBD1 (6 bases). The germline V gene encodes CDR1 MNHEY and CDR2 SVGAGI. Trimming left V 6 bases short and J 11 bases short, with 19 bases between. The CDR3 is made up of 13 amino acids. Here the CDR3 DNA reads TGTGCCAGCAGCCCCGGACAGTCGCGGCAGGCTTTCTTT. This encodes CASSPGQSRQAFF.

The V call is TRBV6-6, the J call TRBJ1-4, with 7 bases matching TRBD1. CDR1 is MNHNY, CDR2 SVGAGI, per germline (reference sequence). V was pared by 7 bases and J by 8 bases, with 10 bases of the junction left unmatched. The CDR3 contains 14 residues. The DNA of the CDR3 is TGTGCCAGCATCCAGGACAGGATGGGGGAAAAACTGTTTTTT. Amino acids: CASIQDRMGEKLFF.

The gene calls are TRBV6-2 or TRBV6-3 and TRBJ1-1; 8 bases line up with TRBD1. Germline assignment: CDR1 MNHEY and CDR2 SVGEGT. V gave up 4 bases and J gave up 5 bases; unmatched junction bases: 15. This CDR3 is built from 17 residues. The CDR3 bases are TGTGCCAGCAGTTCGGCTCCCCAGGGGGCCTCTGGGACTGAAGCTTTCTTT. Amino acids: CASSSAPQGASGTEAFF.

The rearrangement uses TRBV29-1 and TRBJ1-3; tentatively, D is TRBD1 (5 bases). The CDR3 is made up of 13 amino acids. V dropped 4 bases and J dropped 5 bases, with 12 bases sitting between them. Germline V gene sequence: CDR1 SQVTM, CDR2 ANQGSEA. The CDR3 reads CSVAQGSRNTIYF. The CDR3 coding sequence is TGCAGCGTTGCGCAGGGTAGTAGAAACACCATATATTTT.

Details on this clone: The junction does not match germline at one end; this may be a read error. This chain links TRBV7-7 with TRBJ1-4, with D uncertain. Germline V gene lookup returns CDR1 SSHAT and CDR2 FNYEAQ (reference sequence). This CDR3 has 15 residues. DNA for the CDR3: TGTGCTAGCAGCTTAGGCGGAGGAACTAATGAAAAACTGTTTTTT. Residues: CASSLGGGTNEKLFF.

The chain couples TRBV12-5 to TRBJ1-5, with a tentative D call TRBD1 (6 bases). Trimming removed 1 base from V and 0 bases from J, with 7 bases in between. This CDR3 region has 15 residues. Germline V lookup: CDR1 LGHNT, CDR2 FRNRAP. This CDR3 is CASGLGDTSNQPQHF. DNA of the CDR3: TGTGCTAGTGGTTTGGGGGACACTAGCAATCAGCCCCAGCATTTT.